This T cell receptor beta chain originates from a study of T cell responses to AZD1222 COVID-19 vaccine. As for this clone: Antigen specificity is unknown.

Germline V gives CDR1 LNHDA, CDR2 SQIVND (reference sequence). The CDR3 loop spans 17 amino acids. V shed 5 bases, J shed 6 bases, and the junction held 9 bases outside the gene matches. Study-level results: Samples come after the peak T cell response, not at day 14.

The data were produced by immunoSEQ multiplex PCR, yet TCRdb's version contains in-frame clones alone and is incomplete. The sample carries some 45,000 clones, around 91% recorded once. The V call is TRBV19, the J call TRBJ2-1; TRBD2 agrees at 14 bases. The source is an adult who received the AZD1222 COVID-19 vaccine. This specimen was peripheral blood, taken 28 days after the second AZD1222 dose. CDR3 sequence reads: CASSSGLAGAFLNEQFF. CDR3 coding DNA: TGTGCCAGTAGTTCGGGACTAGCGGGGGCCTTTCTCAATGAGCAGTTCTTC.